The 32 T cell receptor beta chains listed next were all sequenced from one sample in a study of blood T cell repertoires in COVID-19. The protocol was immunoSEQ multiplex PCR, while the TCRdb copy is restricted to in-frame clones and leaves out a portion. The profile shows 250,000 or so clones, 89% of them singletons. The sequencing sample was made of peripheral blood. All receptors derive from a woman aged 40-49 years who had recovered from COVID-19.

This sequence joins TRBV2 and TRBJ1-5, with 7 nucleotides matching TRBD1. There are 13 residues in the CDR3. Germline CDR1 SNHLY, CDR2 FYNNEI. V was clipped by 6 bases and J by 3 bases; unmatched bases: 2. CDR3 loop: CASRGQYNQPQHF. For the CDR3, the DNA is TGTGCCAGCAGGGGACAGTACAATCAGCCCCAGCATTTT. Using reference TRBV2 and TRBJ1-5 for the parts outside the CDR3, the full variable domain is EPEVTQTPSHQVTQMGQEVILRCVPISNHLYFYWYRQILGQKVEFLVSFYNNEISEKSEIFDDQFSVERPDGSNFTLKIRSTKLEDSAMYFCASRGQYNQPQHFGDGTRLSIL.

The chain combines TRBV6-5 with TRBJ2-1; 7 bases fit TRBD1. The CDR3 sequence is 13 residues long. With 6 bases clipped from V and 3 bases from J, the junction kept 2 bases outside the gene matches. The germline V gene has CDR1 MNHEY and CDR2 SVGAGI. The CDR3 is CASRGDSYNEQFF. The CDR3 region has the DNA TGTGCCAGCAGAGGGGACAGCTACAATGAGCAGTTCTTC.

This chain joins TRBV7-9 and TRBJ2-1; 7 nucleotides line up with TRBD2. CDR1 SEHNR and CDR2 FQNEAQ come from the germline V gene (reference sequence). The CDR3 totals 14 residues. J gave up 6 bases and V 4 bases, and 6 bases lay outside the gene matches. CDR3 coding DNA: TGTGCCAGCAGCTCCGTAGCGGGCCCCAATGAGCAGTTCTTC. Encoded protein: CASSSVAGPNEQFF.

The CDR3 protein is CASSHRDSQETQYF. The DNA for the CDR3 is TGTGCCAGCAGCCACCGGGACAGTCAAGAGACCCAGTACTTC. The genes are TRBV6-5 and TRBJ2-5, with 7 bases fitting TRBD1. This CDR3 spans 14 amino acids. Germline V gene lookup returns CDR1 MNHEY and CDR2 SVGAGI. J was trimmed by 2 bases and V by 6 bases; bases with no gene match: 6.

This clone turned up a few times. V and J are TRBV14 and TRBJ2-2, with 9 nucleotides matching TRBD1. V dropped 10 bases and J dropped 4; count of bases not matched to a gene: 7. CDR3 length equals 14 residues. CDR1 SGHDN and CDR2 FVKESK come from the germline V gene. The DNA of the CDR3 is TGTGCCACCAAGGGACAGGGCGGCACCGGGGAGCTGTTTTTT. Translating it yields CATKGQGGTGELFF.

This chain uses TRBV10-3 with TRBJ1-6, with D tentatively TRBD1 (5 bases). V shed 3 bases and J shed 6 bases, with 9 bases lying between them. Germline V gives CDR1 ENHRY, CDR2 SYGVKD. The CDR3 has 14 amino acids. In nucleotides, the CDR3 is TGTGCCATCAGTGACAGGGTCGGTAATTCACCCCTCCACTTT. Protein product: CAISDRVGNSPLHF.

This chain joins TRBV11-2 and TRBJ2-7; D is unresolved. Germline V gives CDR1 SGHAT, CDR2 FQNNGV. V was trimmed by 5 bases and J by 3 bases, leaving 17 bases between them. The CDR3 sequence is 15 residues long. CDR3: CASSPNPVTGYEQYF. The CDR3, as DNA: TGTGCCAGCAGCCCAAACCCCGTTACCGGCTACGAGCAGTACTTC.

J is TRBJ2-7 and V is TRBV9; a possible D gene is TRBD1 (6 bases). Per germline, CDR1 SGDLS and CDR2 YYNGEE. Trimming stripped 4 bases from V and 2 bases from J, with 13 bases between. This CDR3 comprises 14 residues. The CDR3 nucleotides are TGTGCCAGCAGCCGAGGGGGAGAAACCTACGAGCAGTACTTC. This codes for CASSRGGETYEQYF. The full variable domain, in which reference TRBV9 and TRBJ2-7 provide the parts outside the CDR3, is DSGVTQTPKHLITATGQRVTLRCSPRSGDLSVYWYQQSLDQGLQFLIQYYNGEERAKGNILERFSAQQFPDLHSELNLSSLELGDSALYFCASSRGGETYEQYFGPGTRLTVT.

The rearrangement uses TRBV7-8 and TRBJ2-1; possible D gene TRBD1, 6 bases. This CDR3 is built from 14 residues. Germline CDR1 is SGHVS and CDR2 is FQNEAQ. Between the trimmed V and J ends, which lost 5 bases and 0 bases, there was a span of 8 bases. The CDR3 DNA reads TGTGCCAGCAGCGGGACAAACTCCTACAATGAGCAGTTCTTC. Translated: CASSGTNSYNEQFF.

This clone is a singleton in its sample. The CDR3 loop is CASSRTFTQETQYF. The CDR3 DNA reads as TGTGCCAGTAGTAGGACATTCACCCAAGAGACCCAGTACTTC. The chain couples TRBV19 to TRBJ2-5, with TRBD1 as a possible D gene (5 bases). The CDR3 has 14 amino acids. Trimming stripped 4 bases from V and 1 base from J, with 10 bases between. CDR1 LNHDA and CDR2 SQIVND come from the germline V gene (reference sequence).

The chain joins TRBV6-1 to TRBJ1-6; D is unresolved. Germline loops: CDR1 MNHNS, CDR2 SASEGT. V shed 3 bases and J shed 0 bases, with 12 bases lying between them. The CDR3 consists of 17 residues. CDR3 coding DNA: TGTGCCAGCAGTGAGATGGGCCCGAGCTCCTATAATTCACCCCTCCACTTT. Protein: CASSEMGPSSYNSPLHF.

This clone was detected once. This chain's CDR3 is CASSEASGYYNEQFF. The CDR3 DNA reads as TGTGCCAGCAGTGAGGCTAGCGGGTACTACAATGAGCAGTTCTTC. V is TRBV6-4 and J is TRBJ2-1, with 8 bases identical to TRBD2. Germline CDR1 is MRHNA and CDR2 is SNTAGT. Losses at the gene ends were 3 bases for V and 3 bases for J; bases not matched to a gene: 4. CDR3 length: 15 residues.

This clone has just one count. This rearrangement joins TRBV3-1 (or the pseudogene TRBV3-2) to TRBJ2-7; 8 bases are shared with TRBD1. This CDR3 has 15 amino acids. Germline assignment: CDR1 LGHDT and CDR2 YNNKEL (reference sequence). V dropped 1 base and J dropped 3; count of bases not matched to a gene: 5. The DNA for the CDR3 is TGTGCCAGCAGCCAAGCCGGGACAGGAGGCTACGAGCAGTACTTC. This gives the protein CASSQAGTGGYEQYF.

CDR3 amino acids: CASSESRDRATEAFF. The CDR3 coding sequence is TGTGCCAGCAGCGAGTCCCGGGACAGGGCGACTGAAGCTTTCTTT. V gene TRBV6-5 combines with J gene TRBJ1-1, with 9 positions matching TRBD1. This CDR3 region has 15 residues. CDR1 and CDR2 from the germline V gene are MNHEY and SVGAGI. With V trimmed by 6 bases and J by 5 bases, 10 bases remained unmatched.

This CDR3 reads CASSQQPPGTDSNQPQHF. CDR3 coding DNA: TGCGCCAGCAGCCAACAACCCCCGGGGACAGACAGCAATCAGCCCCAGCATTTT. V and J are TRBV4-1 and TRBJ1-5; 7 nucleotides align to TRBD1. The CDR3 consists of 18 residues. Trimming at V came to 2 bases and at J to 1 base, leaving 11 bases not matched to a gene. Germline V gene data show CDR1 as MGHRA and CDR2 as YSYEKL.

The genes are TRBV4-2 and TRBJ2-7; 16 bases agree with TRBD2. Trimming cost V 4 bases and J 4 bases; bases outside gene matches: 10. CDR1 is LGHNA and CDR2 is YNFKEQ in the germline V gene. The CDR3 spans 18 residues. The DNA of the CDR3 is TGTGCCAGCAGCCTGGGGGGACTAGCGGGAGGGCCGGGATACGAGCAGTACTTC. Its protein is CASSLGGLAGGPGYEQYF.

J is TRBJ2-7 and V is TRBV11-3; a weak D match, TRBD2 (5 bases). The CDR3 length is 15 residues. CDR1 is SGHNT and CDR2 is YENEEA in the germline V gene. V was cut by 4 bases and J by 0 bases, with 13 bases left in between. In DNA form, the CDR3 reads TGTGCCAGCAGCTCTTACACACGGGACTCCTACGAGCAGTACTTC. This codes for CASSSYTRDSYEQYF. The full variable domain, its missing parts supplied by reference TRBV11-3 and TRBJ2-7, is EAGVVQSPRYKIIEKKQPVAFWCNPISGHNTLYWYLQNLGQGPELLIRYENEEAVDDSQLPKDRFSAERLKGVDSTLKIQPAELGDSAVYLCASSSYTRDSYEQYFGPGTRLTVT.

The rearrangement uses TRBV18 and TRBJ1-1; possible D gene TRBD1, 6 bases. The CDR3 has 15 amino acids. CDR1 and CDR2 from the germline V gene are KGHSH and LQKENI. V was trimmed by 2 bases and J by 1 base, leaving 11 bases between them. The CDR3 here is CASSPTGSRNTEAFF. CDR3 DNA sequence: TGTGCCAGCTCACCAACAGGGTCGCGGAACACTGAAGCTTTCTTT.

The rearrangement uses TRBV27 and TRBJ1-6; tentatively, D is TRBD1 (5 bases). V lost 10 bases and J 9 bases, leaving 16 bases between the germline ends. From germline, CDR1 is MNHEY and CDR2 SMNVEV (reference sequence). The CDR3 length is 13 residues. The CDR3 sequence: CATGLSKGSPLHF. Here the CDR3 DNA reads TGTGCCACGGGACTTTCTAAAGGTTCACCCCTCCACTTT.

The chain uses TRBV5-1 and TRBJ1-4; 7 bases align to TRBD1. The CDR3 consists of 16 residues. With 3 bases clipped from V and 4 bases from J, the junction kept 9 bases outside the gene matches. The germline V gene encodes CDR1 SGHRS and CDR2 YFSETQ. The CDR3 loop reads CASSSQPRDSNEKLFF. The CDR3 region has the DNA TGCGCCAGCAGCTCCCAACCCCGGGACAGTAATGAAAAACTGTTTTTT.

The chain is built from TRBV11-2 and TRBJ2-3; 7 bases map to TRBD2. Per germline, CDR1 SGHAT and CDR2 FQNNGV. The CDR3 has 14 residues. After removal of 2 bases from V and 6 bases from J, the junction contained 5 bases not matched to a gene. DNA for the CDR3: TGTGCCAGCAGCTTAACGGCAGCGGGGGATACGCAGTATTTT. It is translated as CASSLTAAGDTQYF.

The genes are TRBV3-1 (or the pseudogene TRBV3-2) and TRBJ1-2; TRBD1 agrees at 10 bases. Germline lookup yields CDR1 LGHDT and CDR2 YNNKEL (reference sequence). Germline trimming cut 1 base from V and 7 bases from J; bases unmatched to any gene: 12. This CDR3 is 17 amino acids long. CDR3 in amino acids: CASSQATGGPLFGGYTF. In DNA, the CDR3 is TGTGCCAGCAGCCAAGCGACAGGGGGCCCATTATTTGGTGGCTACACCTTC.

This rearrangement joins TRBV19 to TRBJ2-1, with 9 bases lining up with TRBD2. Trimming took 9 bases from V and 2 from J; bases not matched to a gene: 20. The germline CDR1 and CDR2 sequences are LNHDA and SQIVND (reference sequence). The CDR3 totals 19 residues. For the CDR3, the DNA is TGTGCCAGCCCCAATGGGGGGCTGGCGGGAGGGCGACCCTACAATGAGCAGTTCTTC. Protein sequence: CASPNGGLAGGRPYNEQFF.

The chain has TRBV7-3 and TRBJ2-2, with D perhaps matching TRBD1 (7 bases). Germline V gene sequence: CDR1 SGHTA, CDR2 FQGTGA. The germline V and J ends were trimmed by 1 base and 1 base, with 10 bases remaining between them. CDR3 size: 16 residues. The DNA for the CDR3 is TGTGCCAGCAGCTTAAGCGGGACAGTGAACACCGGGGAGCTGTTTTTT. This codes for CASSLSGTVNTGELFF. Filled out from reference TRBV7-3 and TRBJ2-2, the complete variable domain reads GAGVSQTPSNKVTEKGKYVELRCDPISGHTALYWYRQSLGQGPEFLIYFQGTGAADDSGLPNDRFFAVRPEGSVSTLKIQRTERGDSAVYLCASSLSGTVNTGELFFGEGSRLTVL.

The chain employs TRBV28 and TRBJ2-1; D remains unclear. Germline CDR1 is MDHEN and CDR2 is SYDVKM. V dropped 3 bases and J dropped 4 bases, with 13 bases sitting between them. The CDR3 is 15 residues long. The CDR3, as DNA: TGTGCCAGCAGTTTGACATATAACCGATACAATGAGCAGTTCTTC. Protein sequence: CASSLTYNRYNEQFF.

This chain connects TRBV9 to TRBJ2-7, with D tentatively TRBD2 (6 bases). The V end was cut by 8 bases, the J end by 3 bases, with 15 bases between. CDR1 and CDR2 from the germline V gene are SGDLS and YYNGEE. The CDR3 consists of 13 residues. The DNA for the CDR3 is TGTGCCAGTGCCAAGGGGAGGAACTACGAGCAGTACTTC. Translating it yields CASAKGRNYEQYF.

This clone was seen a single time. The CDR3 region has the DNA TGTGCCAGCAGTTTCCATGGGACTAGCGGGATAACCAAAAACATTCAGTACTTC. It yields the protein CASSFHGTSGITKNIQYF. V gene TRBV27 combines with J gene TRBJ2-4; 13 bases agree with TRBD2. The junction had 7 bases not matched to a gene; V was cut back by 3 bases and J by 2 bases. CDR3 length: 18 residues. Germline V lookup: CDR1 MNHEY, CDR2 SMNVEV (reference sequence).

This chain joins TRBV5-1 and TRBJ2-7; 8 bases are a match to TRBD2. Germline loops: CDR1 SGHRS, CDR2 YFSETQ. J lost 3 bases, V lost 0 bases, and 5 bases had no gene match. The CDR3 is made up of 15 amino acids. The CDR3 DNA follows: TGCGCCAGCAGCTTGGAAGCGGGAGAAATCTACGAGCAGTACTTC. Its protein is CASSLEAGEIYEQYF.

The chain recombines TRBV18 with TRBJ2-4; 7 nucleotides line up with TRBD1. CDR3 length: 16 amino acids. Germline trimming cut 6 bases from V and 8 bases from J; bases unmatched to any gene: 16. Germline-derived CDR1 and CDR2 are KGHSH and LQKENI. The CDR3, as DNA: TGTGCCAGCTCCAACGGGACAGCATTCCTTTCGGACATTCAGTACTTC. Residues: CASSNGTAFLSDIQYF.

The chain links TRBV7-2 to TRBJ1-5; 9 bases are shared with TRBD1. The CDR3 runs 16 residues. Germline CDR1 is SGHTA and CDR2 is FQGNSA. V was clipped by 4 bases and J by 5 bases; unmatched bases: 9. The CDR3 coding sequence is TGTGCCAGCAGCTCGGAGGGACAGGGTAATTATCAGCCCCAGCATTTT. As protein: CASSSEGQGNYQPQHF. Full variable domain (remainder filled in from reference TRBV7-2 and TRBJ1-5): GAGVSQSPSNKVTEKGKDVELRCDPISGHTALYWYRQSLGQGLEFLIYFQGNSAPDKSGLPSDRFSAERTGGSVSTLTIQRTQQEDSAVYLCASSSEGQGNYQPQHFGDGTRLSIL.

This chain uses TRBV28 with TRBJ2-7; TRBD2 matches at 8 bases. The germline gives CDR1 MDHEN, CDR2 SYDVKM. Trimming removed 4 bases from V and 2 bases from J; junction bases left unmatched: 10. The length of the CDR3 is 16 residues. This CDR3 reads CASSSPTIAGPYEQYF. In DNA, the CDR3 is TGTGCCAGCAGTTCACCGACCATAGCGGGACCCTACGAGCAGTACTTC. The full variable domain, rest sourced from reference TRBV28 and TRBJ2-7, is DVKVTQSSRYLVKRTGEKVFLECVQDMDHENMFWYRQDPGLGLRLIYFSYDVKMKEKGDIPEGYSVSREKKERFSLILESASTNQTSMYLCASSSPTIAGPYEQYFGPGTRLTVT.

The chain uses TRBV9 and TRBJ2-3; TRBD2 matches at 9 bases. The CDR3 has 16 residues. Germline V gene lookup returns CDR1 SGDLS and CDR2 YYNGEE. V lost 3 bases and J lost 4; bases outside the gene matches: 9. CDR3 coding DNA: TGTGCCAGCAGCGCTACTAGCGGGCCGGGGGCAGATACGCAGTATTTT. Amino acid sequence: CASSATSGPGADTQYF.